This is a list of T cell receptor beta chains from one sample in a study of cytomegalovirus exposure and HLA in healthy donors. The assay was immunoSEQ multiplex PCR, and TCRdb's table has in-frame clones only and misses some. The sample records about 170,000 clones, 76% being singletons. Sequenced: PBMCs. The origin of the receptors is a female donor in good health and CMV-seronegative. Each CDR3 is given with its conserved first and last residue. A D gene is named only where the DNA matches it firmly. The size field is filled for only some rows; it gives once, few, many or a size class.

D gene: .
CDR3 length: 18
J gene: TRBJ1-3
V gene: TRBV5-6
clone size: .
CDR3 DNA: TGTGCCAGCAGCTTGGGCAGGGGCCTTTCTCCTCCGGGAAACACCATATATTTT
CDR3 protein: CASSLGRGLSPPGNTIYF

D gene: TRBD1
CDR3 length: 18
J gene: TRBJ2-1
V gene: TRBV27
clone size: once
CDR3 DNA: TGTGCCAGCAGTTTAAGACCCCCAGACAGGGCGTGGGCTTATGAGCAGTTCTTC
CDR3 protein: CASSLRPPDRAWAYEQFF

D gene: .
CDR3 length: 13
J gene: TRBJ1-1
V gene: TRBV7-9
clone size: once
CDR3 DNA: TGTGCCAGCAGCCGGGGGACTTCGGGTGAAGCTTTCTTT
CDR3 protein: CASSRGTSGEAFF

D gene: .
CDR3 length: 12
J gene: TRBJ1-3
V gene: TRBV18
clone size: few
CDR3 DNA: TGTGCCAGCTCCCCTTCTGGAAACACCATATATTTT
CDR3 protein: CASSPSGNTIYF

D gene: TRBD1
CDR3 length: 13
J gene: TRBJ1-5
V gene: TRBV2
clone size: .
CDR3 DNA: TGTGCCAGCAGTGGGACAGGGGTTCAGCCCCAGCATTTT
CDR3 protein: CASSGTGVQPQHF

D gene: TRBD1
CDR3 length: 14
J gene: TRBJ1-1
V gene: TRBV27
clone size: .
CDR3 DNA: TGTGCCAGCAGTATACAGGGGGCGAACACTGAAGCTTTCTTT
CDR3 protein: CASSIQGANTEAFF

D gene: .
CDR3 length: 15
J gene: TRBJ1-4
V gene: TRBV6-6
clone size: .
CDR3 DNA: TGTGCCAGCAGTCCCCCGGGACTGGCGAATGAAAAACTGTTTTTT
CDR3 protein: CASSPPGLANEKLFF

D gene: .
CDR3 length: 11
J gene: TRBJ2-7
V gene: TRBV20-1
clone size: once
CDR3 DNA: TGCAGTGCCCGTCCCGGTTACGAGCAGTACTTC
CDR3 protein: CSARPGYEQYF

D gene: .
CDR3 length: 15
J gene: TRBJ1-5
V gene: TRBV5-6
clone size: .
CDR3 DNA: TGTGCCAGCAGCCGATATGGGACACTCAATCAGCCCCAGCATTTT
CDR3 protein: CASSRYGTLNQPQHF

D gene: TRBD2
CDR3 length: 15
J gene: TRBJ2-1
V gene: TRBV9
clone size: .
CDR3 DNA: TGTGCCAGCAGCGTAGAAGCGGGAGTATTGTATGAGCAGTTCTTC
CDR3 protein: CASSVEAGVLYEQFF

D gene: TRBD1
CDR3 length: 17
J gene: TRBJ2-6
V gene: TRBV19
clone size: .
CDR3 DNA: TGTGCCAGTCGGGGGGAGACAGGGGGCGCTGGGGCCAACGTCCTGACTTTC
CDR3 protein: CASRGETGGAGANVLTF

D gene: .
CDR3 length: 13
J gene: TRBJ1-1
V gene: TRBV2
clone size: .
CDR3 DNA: TGTGCCAGCAGTGGACAGTTTCTAACTGAAGCTTTCTTT
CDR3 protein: CASSGQFLTEAFF

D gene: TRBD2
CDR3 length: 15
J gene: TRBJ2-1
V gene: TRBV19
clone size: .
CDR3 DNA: TGTGCCAGTACCGGGACTAGCGGGAGTTACAATGAGCAGTTCTTC
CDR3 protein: CASTGTSGSYNEQFF

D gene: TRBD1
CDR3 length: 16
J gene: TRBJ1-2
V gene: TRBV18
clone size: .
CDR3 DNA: TGTGCCAGCTCACCCCAGGGGGCGGCTCAAACCTATGGCTACACCTTC
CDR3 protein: CASSPQGAAQTYGYTF

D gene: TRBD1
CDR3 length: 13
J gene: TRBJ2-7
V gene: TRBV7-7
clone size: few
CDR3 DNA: TGTGCCAGCAGCCTAAGACAGGGGTACGAGCAGTACTTC
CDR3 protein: CASSLRQGYEQYF

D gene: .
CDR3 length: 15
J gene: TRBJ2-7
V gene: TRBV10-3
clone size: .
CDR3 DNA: TGTGCCATCAGGAACCCGGGACTGGGTTACTACGAGCAGTACTTC
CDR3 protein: CAIRNPGLGYYEQYF

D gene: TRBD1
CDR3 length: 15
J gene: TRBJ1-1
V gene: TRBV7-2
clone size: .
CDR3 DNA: TGTGCCAGCAGCTTAGACACAGGGGGCTACACTGAAGCTTTCTTT
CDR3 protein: CASSLDTGGYTEAFF

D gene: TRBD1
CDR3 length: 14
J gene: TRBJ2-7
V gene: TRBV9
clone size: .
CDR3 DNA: TGTGCCAGCAGCGTCGGGACAGGGGCCTACGAGCAGTACTTC
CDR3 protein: CASSVGTGAYEQYF

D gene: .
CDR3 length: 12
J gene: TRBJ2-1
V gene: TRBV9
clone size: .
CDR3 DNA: TGTGCCAGCAGCGTCGGCGGTGGGGAGCAGTTCTTC
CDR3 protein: CASSVGGGEQFF

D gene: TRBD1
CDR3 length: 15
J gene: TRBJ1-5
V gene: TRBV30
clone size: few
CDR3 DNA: TGTGCCTGGAGTCGACTTGACAGGGTAGGCCAGCCCCAGCATTTT
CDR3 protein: CAWSRLDRVGQPQHF

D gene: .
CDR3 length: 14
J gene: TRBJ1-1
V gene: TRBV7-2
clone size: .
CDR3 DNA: TGTGCCAGCAGCTTAGCCGCCGTACGGACTGAAGCTTTCTTT
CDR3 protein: CASSLAAVRTEAFF

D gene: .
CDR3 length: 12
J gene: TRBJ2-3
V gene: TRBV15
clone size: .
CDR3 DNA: TGTGCCACCAGCGGGGTAGGGGGGGTGCAGTATTTT
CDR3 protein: CATSGVGGVQYF

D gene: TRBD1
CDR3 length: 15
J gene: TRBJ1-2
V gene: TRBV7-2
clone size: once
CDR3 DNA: TGTGCCAGCAGCCCCATGACAGGGGACCTCTATGGCTACACCTTC
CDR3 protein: CASSPMTGDLYGYTF

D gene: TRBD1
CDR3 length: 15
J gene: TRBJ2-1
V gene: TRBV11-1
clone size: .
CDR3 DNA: TGTGCCAGCAGCTTAACGGACAGGGGCTCTAATGAGCAGTTCTTC
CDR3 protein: CASSLTDRGSNEQFF

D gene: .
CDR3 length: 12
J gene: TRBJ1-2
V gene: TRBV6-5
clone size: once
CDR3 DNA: TGTGCCAGCAGAATGACAGGAGGCCGATACACCTTC
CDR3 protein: CASRMTGGRYTF

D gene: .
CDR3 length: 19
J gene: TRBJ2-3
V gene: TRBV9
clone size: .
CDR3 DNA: TGTGCCAGCAGCATTCCCGGAAGGAGCTCGGGACTTAGGACAGATACGCAGTATTTT
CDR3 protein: CASSIPGRSSGLRTDTQYF

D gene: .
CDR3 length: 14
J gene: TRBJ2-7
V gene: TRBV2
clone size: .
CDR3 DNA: TGTGCCAGCAGTGAACAGGGCCCATCCTACGAGCAGTACTTC
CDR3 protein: CASSEQGPSYEQYF

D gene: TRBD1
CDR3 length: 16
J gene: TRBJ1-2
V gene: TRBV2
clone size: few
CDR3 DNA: TGTGCCAGCAGGGGAGGGTCGGGACAGGGGAGCTATGGCTACACCTTC
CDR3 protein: CASRGGSGQGSYGYTF

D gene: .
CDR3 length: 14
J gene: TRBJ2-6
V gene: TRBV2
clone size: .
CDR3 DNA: TGTGCCAGTTCCGGGAGCTCTGGGGCCAACGTCCTGACTTTC
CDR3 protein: CASSGSSGANVLTF

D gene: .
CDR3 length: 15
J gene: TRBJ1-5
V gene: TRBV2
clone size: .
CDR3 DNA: TGTGCCAGCAGTGAAGTCGATCGAGGGTCCTCGCCCCAGCATTTT
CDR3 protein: CASSEVDRGSSPQHF

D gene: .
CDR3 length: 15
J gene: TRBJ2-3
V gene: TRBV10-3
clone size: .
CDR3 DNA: TGTGCCATCAGTGAGGAGGGGACAAGAACAGATACGCAGTATTTT
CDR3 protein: CAISEEGTRTDTQYF

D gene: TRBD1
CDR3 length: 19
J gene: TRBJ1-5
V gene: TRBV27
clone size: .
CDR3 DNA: TGTGCCAGCAGCAAGCAGGCCGGGACAGGGGGCTTTATTATTCAGCCCCAGCATTTT
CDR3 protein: CASSKQAGTGGFIIQPQHF